Shown below are 29 T cell receptor beta chains from a single sample sequenced in a study of T cell repertoires in cytomegalovirus infection. TCRdb re-derived calls from the reads in MiXCR, one entry per CDR3 protein. The sample holds under 850,000 distinct CDR3 sequences; about a third are singletons and the top ten take 2.8%. Material: PBMCs. These receptors were collected from a human donor in good health (CMV status not recorded). Some clones in this sample may be carry-over from other donors' samples.

V is TRBV10-3 and J is TRBJ2-5, with a weak D call TRBD2 (6 bases). The CDR3 totals 10 residues. Germline values: CDR1 ENHRY, CDR2 SYGVKD. The CDR3 DNA reads as TGTGCTCAAGGAGGGGAGACCCAGTACTTC. It translates to CAQGGETQYF.

This chain joins TRBV11-2 and TRBJ1-5; D is possibly TRBD1 (6 bases). V gave up 5 bases and J gave up 10 bases, with 18 bases separating them. The CDR3 has 14 residues. CDR1 and CDR2 (germline): SGHAT, FQNNGV. The CDR3 loop reads CASSADRQTGPQHF. Here the CDR3 DNA reads TGTGCCAGCAGCGCCGACCGACAGACAGGTCCCCAGCATTTT.

The chain combines TRBV19 with TRBJ1-5, with D unclear. V gave up 1 base and J gave up 5 bases, with 12 bases separating them. This CDR3 region has 15 residues. The germline V gene encodes CDR1 LNHDA and CDR2 SQIVND (reference sequence). The CDR3 DNA follows: TGTGCCAGTAGTATAGGGGCCGGAGGTGATCAGCCCCAGCATTTT. Protein sequence: CASSIGAGGDQPQHF.

This clonotype was counted only a few times. CDR3 nucleotide sequence: TGTGCCAGCAGATCGGCGCGGGACTACGAGCAGTACTTC. Its protein product is CASRSARDYEQYF. The chain uses TRBV12-3 or TRBV12-4 and TRBJ2-7, with D tentatively TRBD2 (6 bases). Deletions cut 6 bases from V and 3 bases from J, with 12 bases between. This CDR3 comprises 13 residues.

The CDR3 DNA reads as TGTGCCAGCAGTTTTAAGGCATTTGAAGCTTTCTTT. Translating it yields CASSFKAFEAFF. The chain has TRBV28 and TRBJ1-1; D uncertain. V dropped 3 bases and J dropped 7 bases, with 9 bases sitting between them. The CDR3 covers 12 residues. The germline V gene has CDR1 MDHEN and CDR2 SYDVKM.

This clonotype was observed a handful of times. The chain uses TRBV28 and TRBJ2-7; D remains unclear. This CDR3 region has 14 residues. Germline values: CDR1 MDHEN, CDR2 SYDVKM. V was pared by 3 bases and J by 3 bases, with 12 bases between. The CDR3 spells CASSFWFSFYEQYF. The CDR3 nucleotides are TGTGCCAGCAGTTTCTGGTTTAGCTTCTACGAGCAGTACTTC.

V usage is TRBV14 and J usage is TRBJ1-5, with D unclear. There are 13 residues in the CDR3. Germline V gene data show CDR1 as SGHDN and CDR2 as FVKESK. The germline V and J ends were trimmed by 1 base and 6 bases, with 7 bases remaining between them. CDR3 protein: CASSQGNTQPQHF. In DNA form, the CDR3 reads TGTGCCAGCAGCCAAGGGAACACTCAGCCCCAGCATTTT.

The V and J genes are TRBV10-3 and TRBJ2-5; 14 bases are a match to TRBD2. The germline V gene has CDR1 ENHRY and CDR2 SYGVKD. This CDR3 spans 16 amino acids. After removal of 0 bases from V and 3 bases from J, the junction contained 0 bases not matched to a gene. The CDR3 bases are TGTGCCATCAGTGAGTCGGGACTAGCGGGAGAAGAGACCCAGTACTTC. Protein sequence: CAISESGLAGEETQYF.

This sequence joins TRBV12-3 or TRBV12-4 and TRBJ1-2, with D possibly matching TRBD1 (5 bases). V was trimmed by 3 bases and J by 6 bases, leaving 14 bases between them. CDR3 length: 14 amino acids. The CDR3 sequence: CASSFWQGEDGYTF. CDR3 nucleotides: TGTGCCAGCAGTTTTTGGCAGGGTGAGGATGGCTACACCTTC.

The V call is TRBV19, the J call TRBJ1-2, with D perhaps matching TRBD1 (6 bases). Germline V lookup: CDR1 LNHDA, CDR2 SQIVND (reference sequence). Trimming cost V 4 bases and J 0 bases, with 12 bases left between them. There are 15 residues in the CDR3. The CDR3 sequence: CASSTQGRSNYGYTF. DNA of the CDR3: TGTGCCAGTAGTACGCAGGGGCGGTCTAACTATGGCTACACCTTC.

This chain joins TRBV4-1 and TRBJ1-6; the D is unclear. CDR1 MGHRA and CDR2 YSYEKL come from the germline V gene. Trimming cost V 3 bases and J 7 bases, with 13 bases left between them. The CDR3 is 15 residues long. The CDR3 spells CASSQAEGRNSPLHF. CDR3 DNA: TGCGCCAGCAGCCAGGCCGAAGGTAGAAATTCACCCCTCCACTTT.

This clonotype showed up just a few times. J is TRBJ1-5 and V is TRBV6-2 or TRBV6-3; possibly TRBD1 for D (5 bases). The germline V and J ends were trimmed by 7 bases and 6 bases, with 10 bases remaining between them. There are 12 residues in the CDR3. In germline, CDR1 is MNHEY, CDR2 SVGEGT. This CDR3 reads CASKEGIQPQHF. In nucleotides, the CDR3 is TGTGCCAGCAAGGAGGGGATTCAGCCCCAGCATTTT.

This clonotype has at least ten counts. V is TRBV7-6 and J is TRBJ2-3, with 11 positions matching TRBD2. V trimming: 5 bases; J trimming: 4 bases; junction bases outside the gene matches: 5. Per germline, CDR1 SGHVS and CDR2 FNYEAQ. The length of the CDR3 is 15 residues. The CDR3 loop reads CASSKLAGEADTQYF. DNA of the CDR3: TGTGCCAGCAGCAAACTAGCGGGAGAGGCAGATACGCAGTATTTT.

This chain joins TRBV12-3 or TRBV12-4 and TRBJ2-1; 13 bases agree with TRBD2. With 3 bases clipped from V and 8 bases from J, the junction kept 4 bases outside the gene matches. CDR3 size: 15 residues. The CDR3 bases are TGTGCCAGCAGTTTTCGACTAGCGGGAGGCCATGAGCAGTTCTTC. Protein product: CASSFRLAGGHEQFF.

The V and J genes are TRBV2 and TRBJ1-3; D is ambiguous. The CDR3 length is 14 residues. Trimming stripped 4 bases from V and 2 bases from J, with 9 bases between. The germline V gene has CDR1 SNHLY and CDR2 FYNNEI. Written as DNA, the CDR3 is TGTGCCAGCAGTGGGGGAGTTACTGGAAACACCATATATTTT. It yields the protein CASSGGVTGNTIYF.

Many counts were recorded for this clonotype. Relative to the germline gene, one junction end is altered; a read error may explain this. The chain employs TRBV12-3 or TRBV12-4 and TRBJ2-7; TRBD2 matches at 7 bases. CDR3 length: 13 residues. The CDR3 reads CASSIAGLYEQYF. The CDR3 bases are TGTGCCAGCAGTATAGCGGGCTTATACGAGCAGTACTTC.

This clonotype showed up many times. The chain uses TRBV7-2 and TRBJ2-1, with TRBD2 matching 10 bases. V dropped 1 base and J dropped 9; count of bases not matched to a gene: 12. This CDR3 has 17 residues. Germline CDR1 SGHTA, CDR2 FQGNSA. The CDR3 DNA sequence: TGTGCCAGCAGCTTAGAGGGGACTAGCGCGACTGGGTCTGAGCAGTTCTTC. Translating gives CASSLEGTSATGSEQFF. Filled out from reference TRBV7-2 and TRBJ2-1, the complete variable domain reads GAGVSQSPSNKVTEKGKDVELRCDPISGHTALYWYRQSLGQGLEFLIYFQGNSAPDKSGLPSDRFSAERTGGSVSTLTIQRTQQEDSAVYLCASSLEGTSATGSEQFFGPGTRLTVL.

The rearrangement uses TRBV19 and TRBJ2-1, with D perhaps TRBD2 (5 bases). The germline V gene encodes CDR1 LNHDA and CDR2 SQIVND (reference sequence). The CDR3 has 13 amino acids. Trimming removed 10 bases from V and 6 bases from J, with 16 bases in between. CDR3 region: CATSDWSANEQFF. CDR3 in DNA: TGTGCCACCTCGGACTGGAGCGCCAATGAGCAGTTCTTC.

The J gene is TRBJ2-1, the V gene TRBV2; D not certain. V was trimmed by 10 bases and J by 3 bases, leaving 13 bases between them. The CDR3 extends over 13 amino acids. CDR1 is SNHLY, CDR2 FYNNEI, per germline. The CDR3 sequence: CAIEDTYYNEQFF. CDR3 DNA: TGTGCCATCGAAGACACCTACTACAATGAGCAGTTCTTC.

Concerning this clonotype: One end of the junction fails to match germline, which may point to a read error. The J gene is TRBJ2-1, the V gene TRBV6-2 or TRBV6-3; no firm D call. Germline loops: CDR1 MNHEY, CDR2 SVGEGT. The CDR3 consists of 15 residues. The CDR3 DNA reads as TGTGACAGCAGTTTGTCCGGAAGCTCCTACAATGAGCAGTTCTTC. Translation: CDSSLSGSSYNEQFF.

This clonotype was observed a few times. The chain joins TRBV11-2 to TRBJ1-2; 11 bases fit TRBD1. CDR1 and CDR2 (germline): SGHAT, FQNNGV. Trimming removed 2 bases from V and 5 bases from J; junction bases left unmatched: 10. The length of the CDR3 is 17 residues. CDR3 sequence: CASSLNPPGQGEYGYTF. The CDR3 coding sequence is TGTGCCAGCAGCTTAAACCCGCCGGGACAGGGGGAATATGGCTACACCTTC.

V usage is TRBV7-9 and J usage is TRBJ1-4; D might be TRBD1 (5 bases). The CDR3 totals 15 residues. The V gene lost 2 bases and the J gene lost 3 bases, with 10 bases spanning the gap. CDR1 and CDR2 from the germline V gene are SEHNR and FQNEAQ (reference sequence). The CDR3 here is CASSLTGTSNEKLFF. In DNA form, the CDR3 reads TGTGCCAGCAGCTTAACCGGGACGTCTAATGAAAAACTGTTTTTT.

The chain employs TRBV29-1 and TRBJ1-2, with TRBD1 matching 10 bases. The CDR3 loop spans 15 amino acids. The V and J ends lost 3 bases and 7 bases, in that order; junction bases with no gene match: 11. From germline, CDR1 is SQVTM and CDR2 ANQGSEA. In nucleotides, the CDR3 is TGCAGCGTTGACCCCCCCGGGACAGGGGTTACTGGCTACACCTTC. Residues: CSVDPPGTGVTGYTF.

Remarks on this clonotype: Its ends do not fully match the called genes, so a read error is possible. The V and J genes are TRBV7-4 and TRBJ2-1, with 8 nucleotides matching TRBD1. The CDR3 totals 15 residues. Per the germline V gene, CDR1 is SGHVT and CDR2 is SQSDAQ. CDR3 coding DNA: TGTGCCAGGAGCTTATTTCAGGGGGCGAACAATGAGCAGTTCTTC. Protein product: CARSLFQGANNEQFF.

The rearrangement uses TRBV20-1 and TRBJ2-1, with D perhaps TRBD2 (5 bases). Germline V lookup: CDR1 DFQATT, CDR2 SNEGSKA (reference sequence). V was clipped by 6 bases and J by 7 bases, with 16 bases between them. This CDR3 contains 13 residues. The CDR3 region is CSAQWWERNEQFF. The DNA of the CDR3 is TGCAGTGCGCAGTGGTGGGAGAGAAATGAGCAGTTCTTC.

This clonotype has only a few counts. This chain joins TRBV28 and TRBJ2-7, with 12 nucleotides matching TRBD1. Losses at the gene ends were 4 bases for V and 12 bases for J; bases not matched to a gene: 7. This CDR3 spans 13 amino acids. CDR1 MDHEN and CDR2 SYDVKM come from the germline V gene. CDR3: CASSWGTGGAGYF. Written as DNA, the CDR3 is TGTGCCAGCAGTTGGGGGACAGGGGGCGCGGGGTACTTC.

In its sample, this clonotype was seen many times. The rearrangement links TRBV4-1 to TRBJ1-2, with 12 bases aligning to TRBD1. The CDR3 contains 15 residues. The germline gives CDR1 MGHRA, CDR2 YSYEKL. With 3 bases clipped from V and 7 bases from J, the junction kept 6 bases outside the gene matches. The CDR3 here is CASSQGGQGAIGYTF. CDR3 sequence (DNA): TGCGCCAGCAGCCAGGGGGGACAGGGGGCGATTGGCTACACCTTC.

The sample holds a few counts of this clonotype. This chain uses TRBV7-9 with TRBJ1-2; D is unresolved. The length of the CDR3 is 12 residues. Trimming cost V 1 base and J 8 bases, with 8 bases left between them. In germline, CDR1 is SEHNR, CDR2 FQNEAQ (reference sequence). CDR3 sequence: CASSLDIRGYTF. CDR3 nucleotide sequence: TGTGCCAGCAGCTTAGATATTCGGGGCTACACCTTC.

The chain has TRBV10-3 and TRBJ2-7; 11 bases map to TRBD1. The CDR3 runs 14 residues. J was trimmed by 4 bases and V by 8 bases; bases with no gene match: 7. Germline CDR1 and CDR2: ENHRY and SYGVKD. Here the CDR3 DNA reads TGTGCCATCCGTTCCGGGACAGGGGGGTACGAGCAGTACTTC. It translates to CAIRSGTGGYEQYF.